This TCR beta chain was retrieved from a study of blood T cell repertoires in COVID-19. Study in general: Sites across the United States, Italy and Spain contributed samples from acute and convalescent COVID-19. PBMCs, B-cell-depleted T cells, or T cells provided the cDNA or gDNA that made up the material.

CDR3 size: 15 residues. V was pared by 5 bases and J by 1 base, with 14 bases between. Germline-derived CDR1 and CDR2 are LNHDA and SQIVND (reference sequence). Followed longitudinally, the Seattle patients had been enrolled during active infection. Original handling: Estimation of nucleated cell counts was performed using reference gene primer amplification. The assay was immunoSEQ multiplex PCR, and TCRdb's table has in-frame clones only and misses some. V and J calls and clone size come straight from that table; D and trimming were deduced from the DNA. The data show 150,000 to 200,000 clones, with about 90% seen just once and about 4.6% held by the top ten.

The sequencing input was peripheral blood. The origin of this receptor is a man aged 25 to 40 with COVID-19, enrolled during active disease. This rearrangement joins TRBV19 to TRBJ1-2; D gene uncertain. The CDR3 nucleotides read TGTGCCAGTAGTTCCGGGGTCAGGCTTAACTATGGCTACACCTTC. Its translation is CASSSGVRLNYGYTF.